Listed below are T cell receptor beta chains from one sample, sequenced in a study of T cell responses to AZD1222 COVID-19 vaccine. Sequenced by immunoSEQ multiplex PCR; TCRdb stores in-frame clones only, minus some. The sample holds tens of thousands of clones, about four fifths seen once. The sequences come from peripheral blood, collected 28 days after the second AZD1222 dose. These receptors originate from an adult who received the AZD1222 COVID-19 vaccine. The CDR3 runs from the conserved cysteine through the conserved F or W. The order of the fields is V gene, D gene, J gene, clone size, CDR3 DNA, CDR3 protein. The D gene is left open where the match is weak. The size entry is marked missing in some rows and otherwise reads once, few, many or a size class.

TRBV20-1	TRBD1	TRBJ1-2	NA	TGCAGTGCCAGACAGGGGTGGGGCTACACCTTC	CSARQGWGYTF
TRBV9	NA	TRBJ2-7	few	TGTGCCAGCAGCGTCGGAGGTCGATCTCCCTACGAGCAGTACTTC	CASSVGGRSPYEQYF
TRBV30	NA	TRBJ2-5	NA	TGTGCCTGGAGTGTAGGTCACTTTCAAGAGACCCAGTACTTC	CAWSVGHFQETQYF
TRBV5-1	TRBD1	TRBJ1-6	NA	TGCGCCAGCAGCCCGGATGGACCGGGACAGAGCAGCTCCTATAATTCACCCCTCCACTTT	CASSPDGPGQSSSYNSPLHF
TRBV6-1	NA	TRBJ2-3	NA	TGTGCCAGCAGTGAAGTGCATTACGGTGATACGCAGTATTTT	CASSEVHYGDTQYF
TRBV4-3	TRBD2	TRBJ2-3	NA	TGCGCCAGCAGCCAAGATCGCCAGCGGGGGGGCCTGACAGATACGCAGTATTTT	CASSQDRQRGGLTDTQYF
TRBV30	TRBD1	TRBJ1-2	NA	TGTGCCTGTCACCCCCCCAGGACAGGGGGCGACTATGGCTACACCTTC	CACHPPRTGGDYGYTF
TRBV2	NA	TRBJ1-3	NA	TGTGCCAGCAGTGAGGTCAGGCCCTCTGGAAACACCATATATTTT	CASSEVRPSGNTIYF
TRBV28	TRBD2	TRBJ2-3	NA	TGTGCCAGCAGAGCGGGAAGCACAGATACGCAGTATTTT	CASRAGSTDTQYF
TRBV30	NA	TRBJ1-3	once	TGTGCCTGGAGTGCTGGACTAGGGCCTGGAAACACCATATATTTT	CAWSAGLGPGNTIYF
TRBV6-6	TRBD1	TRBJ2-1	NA	TGTGCCAGCAGTCTGGGACAGGGGTTTCGGAATGAGCAGTTCTTC	CASSLGQGFRNEQFF
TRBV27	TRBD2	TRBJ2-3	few	TGTGCCAGCAGTTTAGAGGGTAGCGGGGGAAACACAGATACGCAGTATTTT	CASSLEGSGGNTDTQYF
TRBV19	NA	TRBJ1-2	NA	TGTGCCAGTAGTATGGGCGGGCGGTATGGCTACACCTTC	CASSMGGRYGYTF
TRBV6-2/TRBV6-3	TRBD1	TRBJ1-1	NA	TGTGCCAGCAGTCCCGGACAGGTCAACACTGAAGCTTTCTTT	CASSPGQVNTEAFF
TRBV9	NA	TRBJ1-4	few	TGTGCCAGCAGCGTAGAGGTTTCAGAGGGCGGAAAACTGTTTTTT	CASSVEVSEGGKLFF
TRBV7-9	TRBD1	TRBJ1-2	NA	TGTGCCAGCAGCATTTGGGACAGTGGGAACTATGGCTACACCTTC	CASSIWDSGNYGYTF
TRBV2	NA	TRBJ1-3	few	TGTGCCAGCAGTGAAGAAACTGGAAACACCATATATTTT	CASSEETGNTIYF
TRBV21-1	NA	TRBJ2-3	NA	TGTGCCAGCAGGGTGGGCTCTAGGGCTAGCACAGATACGCAGTATTTT	CASRVGSRASTDTQYF
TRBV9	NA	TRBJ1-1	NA	TGTGCCAGCAGCGTAGTCCCCATGAACACTGAAGCTTTCTTT	CASSVVPMNTEAFF
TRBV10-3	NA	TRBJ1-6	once	TGTGCCTCACGGACAGAAATTAATTCACCCCTCCACTTT	CASRTEINSPLHF
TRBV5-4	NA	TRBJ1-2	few	TGTGCCAGCAGCTTGGACAGGGACTATGGCTACACCTTC	CASSLDRDYGYTF
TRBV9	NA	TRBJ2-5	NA	TGTGCCAGCAGCCACCGGTATCAAGAGACCCAGTACTTC	CASSHRYQETQYF
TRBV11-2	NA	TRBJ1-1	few	TGTGCCAGCAGCCAACAGGGAAGAGGGACGGAAGCTTTCTTT	CASSQQGRGTEAFF
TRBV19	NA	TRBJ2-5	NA	TGTGCCAGTAGTATAGTGCGGGGAGGTGAAGAGACCCAGTACTTC	CASSIVRGGEETQYF
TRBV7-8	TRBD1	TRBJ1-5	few	TGTGCCAGCAGCTTAGAGGGACAGGGTTCAAATCAGCCCCAGCATTTT	CASSLEGQGSNQPQHF
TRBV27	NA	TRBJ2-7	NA	TGTGCCAGCAGCGGTGGGGACTACGAGCAGTACTTC	CASSGGDYEQYF
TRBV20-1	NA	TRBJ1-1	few	TGCAGTGCTAGTTTCCTGAGGGCAATGAACACTGAAGCTTTCTTT	CSASFLRAMNTEAFF
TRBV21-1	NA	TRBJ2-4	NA	TGTGCCAGCAGCAAACGGAAGTCACTAGCCAAAAACATTCAGTACTTC	CASSKRKSLAKNIQYF
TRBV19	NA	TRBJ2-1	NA	TGTGCCAGTAGTACAGGGTTCCCCCCGTACAATGAGCAGTTCTTC	CASSTGFPPYNEQFF